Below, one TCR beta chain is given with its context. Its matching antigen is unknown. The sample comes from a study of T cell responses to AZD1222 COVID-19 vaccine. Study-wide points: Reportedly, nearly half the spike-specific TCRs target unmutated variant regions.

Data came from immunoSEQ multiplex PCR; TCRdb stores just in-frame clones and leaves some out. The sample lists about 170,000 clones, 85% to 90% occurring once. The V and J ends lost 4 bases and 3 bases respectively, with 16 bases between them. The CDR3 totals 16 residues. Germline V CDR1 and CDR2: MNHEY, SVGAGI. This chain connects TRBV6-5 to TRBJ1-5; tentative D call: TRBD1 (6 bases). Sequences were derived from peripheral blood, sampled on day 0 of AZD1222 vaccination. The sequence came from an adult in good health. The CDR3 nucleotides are TGTGCCAGCAGTTCATCGGGGGCCATCCTCAATCAGCCCCAGCATTTT. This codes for CASSSSGAILNQPQHF.